The rows below give T cell receptor beta chains drawn from one sample of a study of shared clonotypes between healthy human individuals. Clones were read by immunoSEQ multiplex PCR, and TCRdb kept only the in-frame ones, dropping some. The sample has roughly 590,000 clones; roughly 95% are singletons. The material sequenced was naive CD8+ T cells sorted from blood. These receptors were obtained from a young woman in good health. CDR3s include the opening cysteine and the closing phenylalanine or tryptophan. A D gene is named only where the DNA matches it firmly. Rows give clone size only sometimes, using once, few, many, or a class for an expanded clone.

>TRBJ2-7|-|TRBV28|TRBD1
CASDGTGVGEQYF
TGTGCCAGCGACGGGACAGGGGTAGGGGAGCAGTACTTC
>TRBJ1-2|-|TRBV9|-
CASSVVGEGNYGYTF
TGTGCCAGCAGCGTAGTAGGAGAGGGGAACTATGGCTACACCTTC
>TRBJ2-2|-|TRBV25-1|-
CASSPPSGELFF
TGTGCCAGCAGTCCCCCTTCCGGGGAGCTGTTTTTT
>TRBJ1-1|-|TRBV9|-
CASSASGGSTEAFF
TGTGCCAGCAGCGCATCGGGGGGCAGCACTGAAGCTTTCTTT
>TRBJ2-7|-|TRBV11-2|TRBD1
CASSLVGQLEEQYF
TGTGCCAGCAGCTTAGTGGGACAGCTTGAGGAGCAGTACTTC
>TRBJ1-4|-|TRBV14|-
CASSQDFVATEKLFF
TGTGCCAGCAGCCAAGATTTTGTGGCAACCGAAAAACTGTTTTTT
>TRBJ1-5|-|TRBV28|-
CASSPSLWEDSNQPQHF
TGTGCCAGCAGTCCGAGTTTATGGGAGGATAGCAATCAGCCCCAGCATTTT
>TRBJ2-1|-|TRBV2|TRBD2
CASSITLDTASGNNEQFF
TGTGCCAGCAGTATTACCCTGGACACGGCTAGCGGGAACAATGAGCAGTTCTTC
>TRBJ1-2|-|TRBV28|TRBD1
CASRGRQGHDYGYTF
TGTGCCAGCAGAGGGAGACAGGGACATGACTATGGCTACACCTTC
>TRBJ1-5|-|TRBV19|-
CASSISNQPQHF
TGTGCCAGTAGTATTAGCAATCAGCCCCAGCATTTT
>TRBJ2-1|-|TRBV9|TRBD1
CASSVEGTDYNEQFF
TGTGCCAGCAGCGTAGAGGGGACAGATTACAATGAGCAGTTCTTC
>TRBJ2-1|-|TRBV6-1|TRBD2
CASSEALGLRNEQFF
TGTGCCAGCAGTGAAGCGTTGGGACTACGGAATGAGCAGTTCTTC
>TRBJ2-1|once|TRBV19|-
CASSYLSGFSYNEQFF
TGTGCCAGTAGTTATCTATCGGGATTTTCCTACAATGAGCAGTTCTTC
>TRBJ1-6|-|TRBV6-1|TRBD1
CASSEATGARSSYNSPLHF
TGTGCCAGCAGTGAAGCCACAGGGGCCAGGAGCTCCTATAATTCACCCCTCCACTTT
>TRBJ2-7|-|TRBV5-1|-
CASSPDSSSYEQYF
TGCGCCAGCAGCCCGGACAGTAGCTCCTACGAGCAGTACTTC
>TRBJ1-1|-|TRBV19|TRBD1
CASSTDASGGTEAFF
TGTGCCAGTAGTACTGACGCTTCAGGGGGGACTGAAGCTTTCTTT
>TRBJ2-7|-|TRBV5-1|-
CASRPGTPYSYEQYF
TGCGCCAGCAGGCCCGGGACACCCTACTCCTACGAGCAGTACTTC
>TRBJ2-7|-|TRBV30|-
CAWSVGLEQYF
TGTGCCTGGAGTGTAGGGCTCGAGCAGTACTTC
>TRBJ2-7|-|TRBV30|-
CAWSVLGGPHYEQYF
TGTGCCTGGAGTGTACTCGGGGGGCCACATTACGAGCAGTACTTC
>TRBJ2-7|-|TRBV19|-
CASSWAGASYEQYF
TGTGCCAGTAGTTGGGCAGGGGCCTCCTACGAGCAGTACTTC
>TRBJ2-1|-|TRBV7-9|-
CASMSGNGDEQFF
TGTGCCAGCATGAGTGGTAACGGGGATGAGCAGTTCTTC
>TRBJ2-1|-|TRBV29-1|-
CSVEGGSWSSYNEQFF
TGCAGCGTTGAAGGGGGCAGCTGGAGCTCCTACAATGAGCAGTTCTTC
>TRBJ2-7|few|TRBV5-4|-
CASSVERDRIYEQYF
TGTGCCAGCAGCGTGGAGAGGGACCGTATTTACGAGCAGTACTTC
>TRBJ1-2|once|TRBV5-4|-
CASRLTGSIDGYTF
TGTGCCAGCAGGCTGACAGGTTCTATAGATGGCTACACCTTC
>TRBJ1-1|-|TRBV19|-
CASSIVYWSNTEAFF
TGTGCCAGTAGTATCGTCTATTGGTCGAACACTGAAGCTTTCTTT
>TRBJ2-3|-|TRBV7-6|-
CASSLDLRSSDTQYF
TGTGCCAGCAGCTTAGATCTACGCAGCTCAGATACGCAGTATTTT
>TRBJ2-7|-|TRBV28|TRBD2
CASSPTLPTSGYEQYF
TGTGCCAGCAGTCCCACACTTCCGACTAGCGGCTACGAGCAGTACTTC
>TRBJ2-5|few|TRBV30|-
CAWSEETQYF
TGTGCCTGGAGTGAAGAGACCCAGTACTTC
>TRBJ1-2|-|TRBV30|TRBD1
CAWSTGGDYGYTF
TGTGCCTGGAGTACAGGGGGAGACTATGGCTACACCTTC
>TRBJ2-1|-|TRBV7-9|-
CASSLESAYNEQFF
TGTGCCAGCAGCTTAGAATCTGCTTACAATGAGCAGTTCTTC
>TRBJ1-4|-|TRBV11-2|-
CASSLEKWDEKLFF
TGTGCCAGCAGCTTAGAAAAATGGGATGAAAAACTGTTTTTT